Shown below are 10 T cell receptor beta chains from a single sample sequenced in a study of T-cell memory formation after mild COVID-19. TCRdb fed the 5' RACE reads into MiXCR, producing one record per CDR3 protein. The data contain about 260,000 distinct CDR3 sequences, over 7% of them singletons. The sequencing sample was made of PBMCs or a T cell subset sorted from them (not recorded which). The source is a man in his late teens or twenties who had mild COVID-19 (a few samples of this study predate the infection). Cell type and time point are not known.

This clonotype was recorded a few times. The chain is built from TRBV27 and TRBJ1-5, with D unresolved. Germline loops: CDR1 MNHEY, CDR2 SMNVEV (reference sequence). The CDR3 has 16 amino acids. V dropped 2 bases and J dropped 2 bases, with 13 bases sitting between them. Here the CDR3 reads CASSLLGRGGNQPQHF. CDR3 nucleotides: TGTGCCAGCAGTTTACTGGGTCGGGGAGGCAATCAGCCCCAGCATTTT.

The table lists this clonotype with a few counts. This rearrangement joins TRBV29-1 to TRBJ1-5; D remains unclear. This CDR3 has 13 amino acids. From germline, CDR1 is SQVTM and CDR2 ANQGSEA. V gave up 5 bases and J gave up 0 bases, with 8 bases separating them. This CDR3 is CSVRLNSNQPQHF. The CDR3 coding sequence is TGCAGCGTTAGGCTGAATAGCAATCAGCCCCAGCATTTT. Filled out from reference TRBV29-1 and TRBJ1-5, the complete variable domain reads SAVISQKPSRDICQRGTSLTIQCQVDSQVTMMFWYRQQPGQSLTLIATANQGSEATYESGFVIDKFPISRPNLTFSTLTVSNMSPEDSSIYLCSVRLNSNQPQHFGDGTRLSIL.

The gene calls are TRBV12-3 or TRBV12-4 and TRBJ2-1, with a weak D call TRBD2 (6 bases). This CDR3 has 13 residues. With 4 bases removed from V and 14 bases from J, the gap between germline ends came to 18 bases. Written as DNA, the CDR3 is TGTGCCAGCAGTTCCGGACTACTAGCAAGGGAGTTCTTC. The encoded protein is CASSSGLLAREFF.

This clonotype showed up many times. This chain connects TRBV7-8 to TRBJ2-3; 8 nucleotides agree with TRBD2. This CDR3 comprises 13 residues. The V and J ends lost 5 bases and 11 bases, in that order; junction bases with no gene match: 9. Germline CDR1 reads SGHVS; CDR2 reads FQNEAQ. In nucleotides, the CDR3 is TGTGCCAGCAGCAGCCGGGGGGGGATTCTGCAGTATTTT. Its translation: CASSSRGGILQYF.

This clonotype was picked up many times. This chain joins TRBV6-6 and TRBJ2-3; D might be TRBD1 or TRBD2, each matching 5 bases. Germline-derived CDR1 and CDR2 are MNHNY and SVGAGI (reference sequence). The CDR3 is made up of 16 amino acids. The V end lost 6 bases, the J end lost 1 base, and 17 bases lay between the germline ends. The CDR3 DNA is TGTGCCAGCAGCTGGGGGATGGGTGGGGGCACAGATACGCAGTATTTT. As protein: CASSWGMGGGTDTQYF.

V is TRBV7-9 and J is TRBJ1-2, with D unclear. The CDR3 has 13 residues. V lost 4 bases, J lost 4 bases, and 10 bases lay in between. CDR1 and CDR2 from the germline V gene are SEHNR and FQNEAQ (reference sequence). In DNA, the CDR3 is TGTGCCAGCAGCTCCTACCTATCCTATGGCTACACCTTC. This sequence encodes CASSSYLSYGYTF.

V usage is TRBV4-3 and J usage is TRBJ2-2; D is possibly TRBD1 (5 bases). Germline V gene sequence: CDR1 LGHNA, CDR2 YSLEER. This CDR3 region has 18 residues. The germline V and J ends were trimmed by 1 base and 0 bases, with 15 bases remaining between them. The CDR3 reads CASSQVIWQGSNTGELFF. The CDR3 coding sequence is TGCGCCAGCAGCCAAGTTATCTGGCAGGGTTCGAACACCGGGGAGCTGTTTTTT.

This rearrangement joins TRBV5-1 to TRBJ2-7; D is perhaps TRBD2 (5 bases). The CDR3 consists of 12 residues. V lost 4 bases to trimming and J lost 5 bases, with 10 bases between them. Per germline, CDR1 SGHRS and CDR2 YFSETQ. CDR3 nucleotides: TGCGCCAGCAGCCAGGACTGGGACGAGCAGTACTTC. Encoded protein: CASSQDWDEQYF.

This chain joins TRBV7-3 and TRBJ2-2; 13 nucleotides line up with TRBD2. This CDR3 contains 16 residues. V was pared by 4 bases and J by 5 bases, with 4 bases of the junction left unmatched. Looked up from germline, CDR1 is SGHTA and CDR2 is FQGTGA. CDR3 sequence reads: CASSSPGLAGTGELFF. The CDR3 coding sequence is TGTGCCAGCAGCTCACCGGGACTAGCGGGAACCGGGGAGCTGTTTTTT.

The rearrangement uses TRBV5-1 and TRBJ2-3, with D perhaps matching TRBD1 (7 bases). Germline values: CDR1 SGHRS, CDR2 YFSETQ. With 7 bases removed from V and 5 bases from J, the gap between germline ends came to 17 bases. The CDR3 runs to 14 residues. The CDR3 protein is CASDQGGREDTQYF. Here the CDR3 DNA reads TGCGCCAGCGATCAGGGGGGCCGGGAAGATACGCAGTATTTT.